What follows are 32 T cell receptor beta chains derived from one specimen sequenced in a study of cytomegalovirus exposure and HLA in healthy donors. Vbeta (60) and Jbeta (13) primers were used in the PCR. The table came from immunoSEQ multiplex PCR; TCRdb's copy has only in-frame clones and leaves some out. The sample has 50,000 to 55,000 clones; roughly three fifths are singletons. The sample consisted of PBMCs. All receptors derive from a human donor in good health.

The rearrangement joins TRBV6-1 to TRBJ2-1; TRBD2 might be the D (5 bases). This CDR3 is 13 amino acids long. The ends were cut back, 4 bases at V and 3 bases at J, with 7 bases in the middle. CDR1 and CDR2 from the germline V gene are MNHNS and SASEGT. The CDR3 nucleotides are TGTGCCAGCAGTGGAGGGAACTACAATGAGCAGTTCTTC. This sequence encodes CASSGGNYNEQFF.

There are a few counts of this clone. The V call is TRBV4-3, the J call TRBJ1-2; 7 positions agree with TRBD1. The junction had 12 bases not matched to a gene; V was cut back by 0 bases and J by 2 bases. The CDR3 runs 18 residues. CDR1 LGHNA and CDR2 YSLEER come from the germline V gene. The CDR3 loop reads CASSQDTPTGPFNYGYTF. Here the CDR3 DNA reads TGCGCCAGCAGCCAAGATACCCCGACAGGGCCCTTCAACTATGGCTACACCTTC.

This clone was counted a few times. The chain couples TRBV9 to TRBJ2-7; the match to TRBD1 covers 10 bases. With 4 bases clipped from V and 3 bases from J, the junction kept 4 bases outside the gene matches. CDR1 SGDLS and CDR2 YYNGEE come from the germline V gene. CDR3 size: 14 residues. CDR3 nucleotide sequence: TGTGCCAGCAGCCCACGGACAGGGGGCTACGAGCAGTACTTC. Translation: CASSPRTGGYEQYF. The complete variable domain, with remaining parts taken from reference TRBV9 and TRBJ2-7, reads DSGVTQTPKHLITATGQRVTLRCSPRSGDLSVYWYQQSLDQGLQFLIQYYNGEERAKGNILERFSAQQFPDLHSELNLSSLELGDSALYFCASSPRTGGYEQYFGPGTRLTVT.

This clone has a handful of counts. The chain joins TRBV27 to TRBJ1-6; 11 nucleotides line up with TRBD1. With 3 bases clipped from V and 3 bases from J, the junction kept 4 bases outside the gene matches. The germline V gene encodes CDR1 MNHEY and CDR2 SMNVEV (reference sequence). The length of the CDR3 is 17 residues. DNA of the CDR3: TGTGCCAGCAGTTTCCGGGACAGGGGGTACTATAATTCACCCCTCCACTTT. Translation: CASSFRDRGYYNSPLHF.

This clone was detected only a few times. CDR3 coding DNA: TGTGCCAGCTCACCACCGGGACAATTCACTGAAGCTTTCTTT. Its translation: CASSPPGQFTEAFF. The gene calls are TRBV18 and TRBJ1-1; TRBD1 might be the D (6 bases). The germline V gene encodes CDR1 KGHSH and CDR2 LQKENI. The CDR3 totals 14 residues. V lost 0 bases to trimming and J lost 4 bases, with 9 bases between them.

The chain links TRBV7-8 to TRBJ1-2; 7 bases agree with TRBD1. The CDR3 has 17 residues. V gave up 1 base and J gave up 7 bases; unmatched junction bases: 15. CDR1 is SGHVS, CDR2 FQNEAQ, per germline. Here the CDR3 DNA reads TGTGCCAGCAGCTTAGAGAGCGGCCAGGGGGTTTTGGTTGGCTACACCTTC. It specifies CASSLESGQGVLVGYTF. Combining the CDR3 with reference TRBV7-8 and TRBJ1-2 gives the whole variable domain GAGVSQSPRYKVAKRGQDVALRCDPISGHVSLFWYQQALGQGPEFLTYFQNEAQLDKSGLPSDRFFAERPEGSVSTLKIQRTQQEDSAVYLCASSLESGQGVLVGYTFGSGTRLTVV.

The chain combines TRBV30 with TRBJ1-6; TRBD1 matches at 7 bases. The CDR3 is 15 amino acids. Losses at the gene ends were 2 bases for V and 6 bases for J; bases not matched to a gene: 7. CDR1 is GTSNPN and CDR2 is SVGIG in the germline V gene (reference sequence). CDR3 in amino acids: CAWSLPGQFNSPLHF. CDR3 bases: TGTGCCTGGAGTCTTCCGGGACAGTTTAATTCACCCCTCCACTTT.

The rearrangement uses TRBV29-1 and TRBJ1-1; the match to TRBD1 covers 8 bases. The J segment lost 4 bases and the V segment lost 2 bases, leaving 6 bases of the junction unmatched. The CDR3 has 14 residues. Germline V gene sequence: CDR1 SQVTM, CDR2 ANQGSEA. The CDR3 protein is CSVEQGALGTEAFF. CDR3 bases: TGCAGCGTTGAACAGGGGGCCCTGGGCACTGAAGCTTTCTTT.

The genes are TRBV9 and TRBJ2-5, with TRBD2 matching 14 bases. This CDR3 comprises 15 residues. The V gene end was trimmed by 4 bases and the J gene end by 4 bases; junction bases not matched to a gene: 3. The V gene's germline CDR1 is SGDLS and CDR2 YYNGEE. This CDR3 reads CASSTGLAGGETQYF. The CDR3 region has the DNA TGTGCCAGCAGCACCGGACTAGCGGGGGGAGAGACCCAGTACTTC.

This clone was counted between two and nine times. This chain joins TRBV6-5 and TRBJ2-3; D might be TRBD2 (5 bases). V gave up 0 bases and J gave up 6 bases, with 16 bases separating them. The CDR3 length is 16 residues. CDR1 is MNHEY and CDR2 is SVGAGI in the germline V gene. The CDR3 spells CASSYSRTQRGDTQYF. CDR3 bases: TGTGCCAGCAGTTACTCTAGGACTCAACGAGGGGATACGCAGTATTTT.

The J gene is TRBJ1-2, the V gene TRBV5-4, with 11 bases matching TRBD1. CDR1 is SGHNT and CDR2 is YYREEE in the germline V gene (reference sequence). This CDR3 spans 18 amino acids. V was clipped by 6 bases and J by 5 bases; unmatched bases: 18. The DNA of the CDR3 is TGTGCCAGCACCGGCCCAAGGACAGGGGGCGGCCTCTTTTATGGCTACACCTTC. It yields the protein CASTGPRTGGGLFYGYTF.

The CDR3 DNA is TGTGCCAGCAGTTTACTTTCCTCTGGGGCCAACGTCCTGACTTTC. Its protein product is CASSLLSSGANVLTF. The chain uses TRBV27 and TRBJ2-6; no clear D gene. V lost 2 bases, J lost 0 bases, and 5 bases lay in between. This CDR3 region has 15 residues. Germline assignment: CDR1 MNHEY and CDR2 SMNVEV (reference sequence).

The chain joins TRBV23-1 to TRBJ2-7; 9 nucleotides line up with TRBD1. TRBV23-1 is classed as an ORF, of uncertain function. This CDR3 region has 17 residues. V lost 0 bases to trimming and J lost 3 bases; unmatched junction nucleotides: 9. The CDR3 protein is CASSQSAAGTGIYEQYF. CDR3 DNA: TGCGCCAGCAGTCAATCGGCCGCCGGGACAGGGATCTACGAGCAGTACTTC.

The DNA of the CDR3 is TGTGCCAGCAGTTCTCGAAACAGGAACACTGAAGCTTTCTTT. Protein: CASSSRNRNTEAFF. V and J are TRBV27 and TRBJ1-1; D is undetermined. V was cut by 4 bases and J by 1 base, with 10 bases left in between. The CDR3 totals 14 residues. Germline V gives CDR1 MNHEY, CDR2 SMNVEV (reference sequence).

The chain carries TRBV4-1 and TRBJ1-5; no reliable D call. CDR1 is MGHRA, CDR2 YSYEKL, per germline. This CDR3 is built from 14 residues. Trimming shortened V by 0 bases and J by 5 bases, and 8 bases separated the two germline ends. This CDR3 reads CASSQERVYQPQHF. CDR3 sequence (DNA): TGCGCCAGCAGCCAAGAACGCGTTTATCAGCCCCAGCATTTT.

This clone showed up just once. The chain has TRBV4-1 and TRBJ2-1; a possible D gene is TRBD2 (6 bases). The CDR3 is 16 residues long. Germline CDR1 and CDR2: MGHRA and YSYEKL. V lost 0 bases and J 9 bases, leaving 18 bases between the germline ends. Written as DNA, the CDR3 is TGCGCCAGCAGCCAAGAGGGTCGGGAGAGCGCCCTTGAGCAGTTCTTC. It is translated as CASSQEGRESALEQFF.

The gene calls are TRBV6-1 and TRBJ2-3, with TRBD2 as a possible D gene (5 bases). The V gene's germline CDR1 is MNHNS and CDR2 SASEGT. V was shortened by 3 bases and J by 4 bases, with 14 bases between the two germline ends. CDR3 length equals 15 residues. CDR3 in amino acids: CASSDFQRSADTQYF. The CDR3, as DNA: TGTGCCAGCAGTGACTTTCAGCGGTCGGCAGATACGCAGTATTTT.

This clone appeared a few times. The chain combines TRBV7-8 with TRBJ1-6, with no clear D. Germline CDR1 is SGHVS and CDR2 is FQNEAQ. Trimming pared 3 bases from V and 7 bases from J, leaving 13 bases between. This CDR3 is built from 15 residues. Written as DNA, the CDR3 is TGTGCCAGCAGCTTGGGGAGGCAGACAAATTCACCCCTCCACTTT. Its translation is CASSLGRQTNSPLHF.

This clone was observed a few times. The chain has TRBV10-2 and TRBJ1-2; TRBD1 agrees at 11 bases. The CDR3 length is 15 residues. With 4 bases clipped from V and 2 bases from J, the junction kept 3 bases outside the gene matches. In germline, CDR1 is WSHSY, CDR2 SAAADI. The CDR3 sequence: CASSVRTGGNYGYTF. CDR3 DNA: TGCGCCAGCAGTGTTAGGACAGGGGGCAACTATGGCTACACCTTC.

V and J are TRBV28 and TRBJ1-4, with D perhaps TRBD1 (5 bases). V lost 7 bases to trimming and J lost 8 bases, with 17 bases between them. The V gene's germline CDR1 is MDHEN and CDR2 SYDVKM. The CDR3 runs to 14 residues. CDR3 DNA sequence: TGTGCCAGCAACACAGGACCGGAGTCCGAAAAACTGTTTTTT. As protein: CASNTGPESEKLFF.

As for this clone: Possible read error: a much larger clone is one base away. The chain links TRBV4-1 to TRBJ1-1, with TRBD1 as a possible D gene (6 bases). V was cut by 1 base and J by 2 bases, with 17 bases left in between. The CDR3 has 17 amino acids. Germline V gives CDR1 MGHRA, CDR2 YSYEKL. CDR3 loop: CASSQVLTGGTNTEAFF. DNA for the CDR3: TGCGCCAGCAGCCAAGTTTTGACGGGAGGGACAAACACTGAAGCTTTCTTT.

This chain uses TRBV14 with TRBJ1-1; 7 positions match TRBD1. Germline V lookup: CDR1 SGHDN, CDR2 FVKESK. This CDR3 is 16 amino acids long. Unmatched junction bases numbered 8, after V lost 4 bases and J lost 0 bases. The CDR3 is CASSRVKGQMNTEAFF. The CDR3 DNA reads TGTGCCAGCAGCCGAGTAAAGGGACAGATGAACACTGAAGCTTTCTTT.

V and J are TRBV9 and TRBJ1-5; D possibly corresponds to TRBD1 (5 bases). Trimming stripped 3 bases from V and 5 bases from J, with 9 bases between. The CDR3 loop spans 13 amino acids. The germline V gene has CDR1 SGDLS and CDR2 YYNGEE. CDR3 sequence (DNA): TGTGCCAGCAGCGCGGGACTGTATCAGCCCCAGCATTTT. Amino acids: CASSAGLYQPQHF.

This clone was counted a few times. This chain links TRBV30 with TRBJ1-2; 9 nucleotides align to TRBD1. V trimming: 4 bases; J trimming: 8 bases; junction bases outside the gene matches: 11. The CDR3 is 14 residues long. The V gene's germline CDR1 is GTSNPN and CDR2 SVGIG (reference sequence). CDR3 sequence reads: CAWTPTGTGRGYTF. The CDR3 nucleotides read TGTGCCTGGACCCCGACCGGGACAGGGAGGGGCTACACCTTC.

The chain uses TRBV18 and TRBJ2-7; 7 nucleotides line up with TRBD1. The CDR3 has 16 amino acids. Germline values: CDR1 KGHSH, CDR2 LQKENI. Trimming removed 2 bases from V and 6 bases from J; junction bases left unmatched: 13. As DNA, the CDR3 is TGTGCCAGCTCACCATTCGGACAGGAAACAAGGGGCGAGCAGTACTTC. Its protein is CASSPFGQETRGEQYF. Variable domain in full (rest from reference TRBV18 and TRBJ2-7): NAGVMQNPRHLVRRRGQEARLRCSPMKGHSHVYWYRQLPEEGLKFMVYLQKENIIDESGMPKERFSAEFPKEGPSILRIQQVVRGDSAAYFCASSPFGQETRGEQYFGPGTRLTVT.

This chain joins TRBV5-6 and TRBJ2-1, with 7 bases identical to TRBD2. There are 18 residues in the CDR3. With V trimmed by 4 bases and J by 0 bases, 13 bases remained unmatched. The germline gives CDR1 SGHDT, CDR2 YYEEEE. The CDR3 sequence is CASSQLAERGFSYNEQFF. In nucleotides, the CDR3 is TGTGCCAGCAGCCAGCTAGCGGAAAGAGGTTTCTCCTACAATGAGCAGTTCTTC.

This chain connects TRBV2 to TRBJ1-5; TRBD1 matches 7 bases. V shed 6 bases and J 9 bases; nucleotides not matched to a gene: 5. The CDR3 is made up of 12 amino acids. Germline assignment: CDR1 SNHLY and CDR2 FYNNEI. In DNA, the CDR3 is TGTGCCAGCAGGGCGACAGGGAGGCCCCAGCATTTT. It translates to CASRATGRPQHF.

This clone was observed a handful of times. This chain uses TRBV19 with TRBJ1-2; 11 nucleotides line up with TRBD1. Germline CDR1 LNHDA, CDR2 SQIVND (reference sequence). The CDR3 extends over 13 amino acids. V lost 8 bases, J lost 11 bases, and 10 bases stayed unmatched. CDR3 in DNA: TGTGCCAGTTCTTCTCCAGGGACAGGGGGTTACACCTTC. Residues: CASSSPGTGGYTF.

The chain joins TRBV4-1 to TRBJ1-5, with D possibly matching TRBD1 (5 bases). V shed 4 bases and J shed 0 bases, with 16 bases lying between them. Germline loops: CDR1 MGHRA, CDR2 YSYEKL. There are 17 residues in the CDR3. CDR3 in DNA: TGCGCCAGCAGCCCGACCCTGGAGGGGTATAGCAATCAGCCCCAGCATTTT. Its protein product is CASSPTLEGYSNQPQHF.

The chain combines TRBV6-1 with TRBJ2-7; D is possibly TRBD1 (6 bases). V was pared by 1 base and J by 3 bases, with 13 bases between. CDR1 and CDR2 from the germline V gene are MNHNS and SASEGT. The CDR3 runs to 15 residues. The DNA of the CDR3 is TGTGCCAGCAGTGAAGATGGGGGCCATGGCTACGAGCAGTACTTC. Amino acid sequence: CASSEDGGHGYEQYF.

This clone has more than one count but fewer than ten. V usage is TRBV29-1 and J usage is TRBJ1-2; 9 positions agree with TRBD1. Trimming cost V 0 bases and J 7 bases; bases outside gene matches: 3. CDR3 length: 13 residues. The V gene's germline CDR1 is SQVTM and CDR2 ANQGSEA. The CDR3 protein is CSVEEQGAGGYTF. The CDR3 coding sequence is TGCAGCGTTGAAGAACAGGGGGCAGGTGGCTACACCTTC.

The chain links TRBV6-5 to TRBJ1-1; D is perhaps TRBD1 (5 bases). Trimming stripped 5 bases from V and 5 bases from J, with 6 bases between. CDR3 length equals 11 residues. In germline, CDR1 is MNHEY, CDR2 SVGAGI. CDR3 sequence reads: CASSTGTEAFF. The DNA of the CDR3 is TGTGCCAGCAGTACAGGTACTGAAGCTTTCTTT.